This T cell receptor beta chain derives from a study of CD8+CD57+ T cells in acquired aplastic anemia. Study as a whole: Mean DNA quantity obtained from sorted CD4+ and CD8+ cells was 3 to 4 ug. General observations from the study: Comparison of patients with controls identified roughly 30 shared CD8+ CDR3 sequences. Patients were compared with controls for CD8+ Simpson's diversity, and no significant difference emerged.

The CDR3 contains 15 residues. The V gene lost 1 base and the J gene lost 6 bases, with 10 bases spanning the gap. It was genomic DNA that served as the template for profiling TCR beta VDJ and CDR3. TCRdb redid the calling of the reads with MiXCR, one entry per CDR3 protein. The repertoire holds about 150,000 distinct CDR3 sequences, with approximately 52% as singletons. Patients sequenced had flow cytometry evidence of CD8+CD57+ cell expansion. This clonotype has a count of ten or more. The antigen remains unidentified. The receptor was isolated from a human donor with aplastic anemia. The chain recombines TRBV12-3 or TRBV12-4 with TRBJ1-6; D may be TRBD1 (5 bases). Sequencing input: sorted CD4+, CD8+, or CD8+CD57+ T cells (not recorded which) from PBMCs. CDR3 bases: TGTGCCAGCAGTTTAGGGGGGGTCGGTAATTCACCCCTCCACTTT. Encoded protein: CASSLGGVGNSPLHF.